This TCR beta chain derives from a study of blood T cell repertoires in COVID-19. Original processing notes: Reference gene primers were amplified, and this amplification served to estimate nucleated cell counts. Sequenced by immunoSEQ multiplex PCR; TCRdb stores in-frame clones only, minus some. That table is the source of V, J and clone size, and D and trimming were worked out from the DNA. The table lists about 340,000 clones, 92% of them singletons, with 15% to 20% in the top ten. The germline gives CDR1 SGHRS, CDR2 YFSETQ. Trimming took 2 bases from V and 7 from J; bases not matched to a gene: 13. CDR3 size: 17 residues.

The sequenced sample consisted of PBMCs or T cells enriched from blood (not recorded which). This chain joins TRBV5-1 and TRBJ1-2, with 11 bases fitting TRBD1. The TCR originated in a woman aged 25 to 45 who had recovered from COVID-19. The CDR3 region is CASSFGPDRGPRSGYTF. DNA for the CDR3: TGCGCCAGCAGCTTTGGGCCGGACAGGGGGCCTCGGTCTGGCTACACCTTC.